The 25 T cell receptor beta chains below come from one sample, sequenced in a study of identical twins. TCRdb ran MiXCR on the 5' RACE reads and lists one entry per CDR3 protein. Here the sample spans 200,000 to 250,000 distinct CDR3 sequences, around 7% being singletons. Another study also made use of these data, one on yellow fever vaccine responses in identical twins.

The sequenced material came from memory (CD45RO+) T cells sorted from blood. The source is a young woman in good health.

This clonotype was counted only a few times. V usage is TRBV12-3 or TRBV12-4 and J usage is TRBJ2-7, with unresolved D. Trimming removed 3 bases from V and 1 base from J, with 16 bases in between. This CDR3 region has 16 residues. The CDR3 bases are TGTGCCAGCAGTTTGAGGTTGGCAAAGCAGTCCTACGAGCAGTACTTC. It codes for CASSLRLAKQSYEQYF.

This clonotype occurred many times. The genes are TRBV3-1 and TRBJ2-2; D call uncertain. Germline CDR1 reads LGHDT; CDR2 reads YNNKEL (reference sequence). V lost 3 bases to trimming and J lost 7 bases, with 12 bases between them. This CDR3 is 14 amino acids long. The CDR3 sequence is CASSHLSGHGELFF. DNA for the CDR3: TGTGCCAGCAGCCATTTATCGGGCCACGGGGAGCTGTTTTTT.

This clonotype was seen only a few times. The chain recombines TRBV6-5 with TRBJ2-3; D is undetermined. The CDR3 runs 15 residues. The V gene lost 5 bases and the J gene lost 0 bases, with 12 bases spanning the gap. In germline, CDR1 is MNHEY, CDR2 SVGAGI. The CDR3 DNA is TGTGCCAGCAGTACCGACGTACAGAGCACAGATACGCAGTATTTT. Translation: CASSTDVQSTDTQYF.

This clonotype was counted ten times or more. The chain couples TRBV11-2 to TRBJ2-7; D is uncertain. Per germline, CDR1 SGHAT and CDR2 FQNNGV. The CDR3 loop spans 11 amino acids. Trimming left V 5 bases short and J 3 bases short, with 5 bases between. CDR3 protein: CASSPDYEQYF. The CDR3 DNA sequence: TGTGCCAGCAGCCCCGACTACGAGCAGTACTTC.

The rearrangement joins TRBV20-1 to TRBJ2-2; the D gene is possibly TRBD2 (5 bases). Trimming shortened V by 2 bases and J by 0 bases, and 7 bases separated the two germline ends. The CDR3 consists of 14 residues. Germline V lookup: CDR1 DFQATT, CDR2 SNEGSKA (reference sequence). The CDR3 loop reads CSARRGTNTGELFF. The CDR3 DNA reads TGCAGTGCTAGACGGGGAACGAACACCGGGGAGCTGTTTTTT.

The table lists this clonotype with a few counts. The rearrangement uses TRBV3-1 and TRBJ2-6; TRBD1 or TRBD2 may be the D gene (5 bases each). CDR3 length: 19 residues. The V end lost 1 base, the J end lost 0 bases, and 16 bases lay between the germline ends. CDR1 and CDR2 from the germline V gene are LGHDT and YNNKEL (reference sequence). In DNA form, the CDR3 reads TGTGCCAGCAGCCAAGGGGTTCTGGCAGGGAGCTCTGGGGCCAACGTCCTGACTTTC. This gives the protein CASSQGVLAGSSGANVLTF. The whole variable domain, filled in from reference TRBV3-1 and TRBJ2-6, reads DTAVSQTPKYLVTQMGNDKSIKCEQNLGHDTMYWYKQDSKKFLKIMFSYNNKELIINETVPNRFSPKSPDKAHLNLHINSLELGDSAVYFCASSQGVLAGSSGANVLTFGAGSRLTVL.

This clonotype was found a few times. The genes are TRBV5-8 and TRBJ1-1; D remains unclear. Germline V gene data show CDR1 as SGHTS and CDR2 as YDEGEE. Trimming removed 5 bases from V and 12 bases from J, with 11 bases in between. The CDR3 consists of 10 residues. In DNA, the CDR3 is TGTGCCAGCAGGCTCGACTCGACTTTCTTT. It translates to CASRLDSTFF.

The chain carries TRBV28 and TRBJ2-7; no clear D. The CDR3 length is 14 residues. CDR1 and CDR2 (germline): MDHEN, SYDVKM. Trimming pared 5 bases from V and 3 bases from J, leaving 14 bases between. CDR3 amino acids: CASSAQSVRYEQYV. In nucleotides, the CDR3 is TGTGCCAGCAGTGCCCAAAGTGTTCGCTACGAGCAGTACGTC.

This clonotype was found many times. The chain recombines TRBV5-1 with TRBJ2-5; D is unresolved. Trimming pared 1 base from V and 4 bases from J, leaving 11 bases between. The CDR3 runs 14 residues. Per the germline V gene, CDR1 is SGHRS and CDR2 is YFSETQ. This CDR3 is CASSLQDFRETQYF. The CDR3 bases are TGCGCCAGCAGCTTGCAGGATTTCCGAGAGACCCAGTACTTC.

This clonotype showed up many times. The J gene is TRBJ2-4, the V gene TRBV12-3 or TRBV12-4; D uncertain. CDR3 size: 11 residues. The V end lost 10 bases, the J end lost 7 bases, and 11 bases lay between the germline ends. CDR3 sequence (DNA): TGTGCCACCCGCGAGGCCAACATTCAGTACTTC. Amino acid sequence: CATREANIQYF.

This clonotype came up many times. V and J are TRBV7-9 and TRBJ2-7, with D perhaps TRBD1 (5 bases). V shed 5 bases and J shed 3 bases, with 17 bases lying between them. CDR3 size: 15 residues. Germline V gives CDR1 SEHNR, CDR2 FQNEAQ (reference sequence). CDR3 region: CASSHSDTPLYEQYF. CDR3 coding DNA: TGTGCCAGCAGCCACTCGGACACCCCACTCTACGAGCAGTACTTC.

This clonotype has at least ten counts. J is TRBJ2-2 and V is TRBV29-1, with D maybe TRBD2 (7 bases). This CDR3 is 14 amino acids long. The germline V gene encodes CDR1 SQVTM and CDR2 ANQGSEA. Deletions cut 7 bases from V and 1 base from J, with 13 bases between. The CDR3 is CSAGGGMNTGELFF. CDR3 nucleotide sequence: TGCAGCGCGGGGGGCGGCATGAACACCGGGGAGCTGTTTTTT.

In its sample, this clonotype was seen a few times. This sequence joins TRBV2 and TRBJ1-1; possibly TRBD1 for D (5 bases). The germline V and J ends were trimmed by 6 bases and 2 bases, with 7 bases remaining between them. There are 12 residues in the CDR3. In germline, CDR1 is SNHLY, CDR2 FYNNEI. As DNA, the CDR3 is TGTGCCAGCAGCGGGACCAACACTGAAGCTTTCTTT. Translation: CASSGTNTEAFF.

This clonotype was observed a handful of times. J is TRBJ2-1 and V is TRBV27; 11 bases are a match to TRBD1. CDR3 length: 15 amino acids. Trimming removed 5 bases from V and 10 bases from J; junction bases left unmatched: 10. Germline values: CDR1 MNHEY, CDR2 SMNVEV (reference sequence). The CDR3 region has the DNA TGTGCCAGCAGTCACCTCCGGGACAGGGGGGAGGAGCAGTTCTTC. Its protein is CASSHLRDRGEEQFF.

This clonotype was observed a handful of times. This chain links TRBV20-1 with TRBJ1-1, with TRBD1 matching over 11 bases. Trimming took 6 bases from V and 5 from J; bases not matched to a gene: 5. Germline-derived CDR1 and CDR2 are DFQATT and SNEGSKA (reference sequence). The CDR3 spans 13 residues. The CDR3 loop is CSAPGQGGTEAFF. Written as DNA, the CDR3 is TGCAGTGCACCGGGACAGGGGGGGACTGAAGCTTTCTTT.

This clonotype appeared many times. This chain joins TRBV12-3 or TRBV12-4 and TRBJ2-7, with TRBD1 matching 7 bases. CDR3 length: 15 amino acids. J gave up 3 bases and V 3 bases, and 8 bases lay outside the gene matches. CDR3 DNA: TGTGCCAGCAGTTTTTCCGGGACAGCCATCTACGAGCAGTACTTC. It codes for CASSFSGTAIYEQYF.

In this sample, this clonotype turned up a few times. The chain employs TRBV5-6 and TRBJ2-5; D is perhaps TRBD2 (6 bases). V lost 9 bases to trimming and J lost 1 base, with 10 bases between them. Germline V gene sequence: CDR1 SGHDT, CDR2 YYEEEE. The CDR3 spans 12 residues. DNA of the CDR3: TGTGCCACCGGGGGTCCCCAAGAGACCCAGTACTTC. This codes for CATGGPQETQYF.

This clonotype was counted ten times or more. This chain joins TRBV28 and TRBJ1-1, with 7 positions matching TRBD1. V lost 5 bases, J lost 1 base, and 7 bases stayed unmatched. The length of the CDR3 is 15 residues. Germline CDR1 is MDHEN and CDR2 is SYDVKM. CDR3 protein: CASSLRQGWNTEAFF. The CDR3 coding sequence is TGTGCCAGCAGTCTTCGACAGGGATGGAACACTGAAGCTTTCTTT.

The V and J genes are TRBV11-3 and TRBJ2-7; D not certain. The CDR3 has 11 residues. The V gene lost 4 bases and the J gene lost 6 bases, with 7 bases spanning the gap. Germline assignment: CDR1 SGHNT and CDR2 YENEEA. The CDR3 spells CASSSDSEQYF. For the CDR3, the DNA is TGTGCCAGCAGCTCCGACTCCGAGCAGTACTTC.

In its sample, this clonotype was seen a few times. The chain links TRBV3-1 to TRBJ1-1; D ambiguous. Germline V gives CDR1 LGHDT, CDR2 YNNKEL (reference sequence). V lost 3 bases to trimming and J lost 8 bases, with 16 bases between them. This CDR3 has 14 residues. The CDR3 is CASSQRHIAAEAFF. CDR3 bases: TGTGCCAGCAGCCAGCGCCATATAGCAGCCGAAGCTTTCTTT. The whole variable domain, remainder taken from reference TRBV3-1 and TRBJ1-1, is DTAVSQTPKYLVTQMGNDKSIKCEQNLGHDTMYWYKQDSKKFLKIMFSYNNKELIINETVPNRFSPKSPDKAHLNLHINSLELGDSAVYFCASSQRHIAAEAFFGQGTRLTVV.

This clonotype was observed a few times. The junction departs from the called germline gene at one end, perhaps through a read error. CDR3 DNA: TGTGCCAGCACTGAACTTGGGGCGCGGGAGACCCAGTACTTC. Translating gives CASTELGARETQYF. The gene calls are TRBV6-1 and TRBJ2-5, with D possibly being TRBD1 (5 bases). Germline CDR1 is MNHNS and CDR2 is SASEGT. This CDR3 region has 14 residues.

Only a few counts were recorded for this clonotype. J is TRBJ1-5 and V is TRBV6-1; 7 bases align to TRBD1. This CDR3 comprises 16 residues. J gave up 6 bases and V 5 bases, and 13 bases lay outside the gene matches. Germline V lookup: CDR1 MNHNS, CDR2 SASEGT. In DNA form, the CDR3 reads TGTGCCAGCAGTCTCACAGGGGAGGTATACGGTCAGCCCCAGCATTTT. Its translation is CASSLTGEVYGQPQHF.

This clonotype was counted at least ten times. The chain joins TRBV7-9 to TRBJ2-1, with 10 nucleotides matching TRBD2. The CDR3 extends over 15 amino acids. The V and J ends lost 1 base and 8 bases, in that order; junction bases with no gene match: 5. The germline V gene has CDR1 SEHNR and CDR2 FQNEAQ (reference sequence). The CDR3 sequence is CASSLVAGGRYEQFF. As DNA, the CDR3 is TGTGCCAGCAGCTTAGTAGCGGGGGGCCGTTATGAGCAGTTCTTC.

CDR3 nucleotides: TGCGCCAGCAGCTCACGGACAGGCTACGAGCAGTACTTC. This gives the protein CASSSRTGYEQYF. This sequence joins TRBV5-1 and TRBJ2-7; 7 bases are a match to TRBD1. The CDR3 sequence is 13 residues long. Germline V CDR1 and CDR2: SGHRS, YFSETQ. Trimming took 3 bases from V and 3 from J; bases not matched to a gene: 3.

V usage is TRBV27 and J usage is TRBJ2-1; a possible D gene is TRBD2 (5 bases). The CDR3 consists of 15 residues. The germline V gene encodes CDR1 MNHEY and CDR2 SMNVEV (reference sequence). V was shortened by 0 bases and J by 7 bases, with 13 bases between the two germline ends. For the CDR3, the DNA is TGTGCCAGCAGTTTATCTCTAGCTTACGGGAATGAGCAGTTCTTC. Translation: CASSLSLAYGNEQFF.